The present TCR beta chain was sequenced within a study of Ad26.COV2.S vaccination and SARS-CoV-2 variants. Findings of the study overall: For non-spike TCRs, breadth in vaccine recipients resembled that in placebo recipients. Substantial breadth in spike-specific CD8+ and CD4+ T cell responses was reportedly seen after vaccination. The TCR breadth and depth analyses may have understated or missed part of the total T cell responses.

This clone has only one observation. Antigen unknown. Profiling relied on immunoSEQ multiplex PCR, and the TCRdb table lists in-frame clones only, not all of them. The sample comprises over 110,000 clones, roughly 89% of which are singletons, and around 5.1% rests with the top ten. The CDR3 spans 15 residues. J gave up 7 bases and V 2 bases, and 3 bases lay outside the gene matches. Germline CDR1 reads MDHEN; CDR2 reads SYDVKM. This specimen was peripheral blood, taken after recovery from COVID-19. The V call is TRBV28, the J call TRBJ1-5; 12 nucleotides match TRBD1. This sequence originates from a human donor who had recovered from COVID-19. Written as DNA, the CDR3 is TGTGCCAGCAGTTTACGGGACAGGGGGCCCCAGCCCCAGCATTTT. It is translated as CASSLRDRGPQPQHF.